The present T cell receptor (beta chain) was sequenced within a study of control samples from healthy donors and cancer patients (dated by TCRdb to 2020 to 2021). Comments on this clone: No antigen is known for it. No base qualities exist here, and no much larger clone lies one base off it.

Here V drops 0 bases and J drops 6 bases, and the junction holds 6 bases not matched to any gene. The CDR3 holds 15 amino acids from the cysteine to the phenylalanine. Of all the DNA, just the CDR3 is kept, 45 bases in frame from base 1. From the germline V gene, CDR1 is SGHAT and CDR2 is FQNNGV. The library relied on the immunoSEQ multiplex PCR assay. The table was pulled from immuneACCESS by TCRdb, which kept in-frame rearrangements only. Such tables lose some clones; where checked, under half of the loss comes from unresolved V genes, and the rest has no known cause. The sample table holds about 140,000 clones, of which roughly 90% were seen once. The ten biggest clones cover about 11% of the sample.

This TCR came from a man in his thirties or forties in good health. Sequencing was performed on blood. The chain is made from TRBV11-2 and TRBJ1-1, and 8 junctional nucleotides match TRBD1. The DNA is as follows: TGTGCCAGCAGCTTAGAGTACAGGGGGAAGGCTGAAGCTTTCTTT. This yields the protein CASSLEYRGKAEAFF.